These 28 T cell receptor beta chains were all obtained from the same sample, sequenced in a study of identical twins' blood T cells. TCRdb used MiXCR to reprocess the 5' RACE reads, holding one entry per CDR3 protein. The sample records 350,000 to 400,000 distinct CDR3 sequences, over 25% being singletons. The specimen sequenced was PBMCs. These receptors all come from a woman aged 18-55 years in good health.

The CDR3 coding sequence is TGTGCCAGCAGTGAATCCAGAGGTTCGGAAAAACTGTTTTTT. This translates into CASSESRGSEKLFF. The V and J genes are TRBV25-1 and TRBJ1-4; no definite D call. Trimming pared 1 base from V and 8 bases from J, leaving 11 bases between. CDR1 and CDR2 (germline): MGHDK, SYGVNS. CDR3 size: 14 residues.

The chain combines TRBV12-3 or TRBV12-4 with TRBJ1-2; D is unresolved. CDR3 length: 12 amino acids. With 5 bases removed from V and 4 bases from J, the gap between germline ends came to 8 bases. CDR3 coding DNA: TGTGCCAGCAGTCGTAATGCCTATGGCTACACCTTC. This translates into CASSRNAYGYTF.

The genes are TRBV18 and TRBJ1-2, with 9 nucleotides matching TRBD1. CDR3 length equals 15 residues. V shed 5 bases and J 8 bases; nucleotides not matched to a gene: 12. Germline V CDR1 and CDR2: KGHSH, LQKENI. The CDR3 reads CASSSSATTGGGYTF. The CDR3 nucleotides are TGTGCCAGCTCATCTTCAGCTACGACAGGGGGAGGCTACACCTTC.

The chain joins TRBV3-1 to TRBJ2-7; 7 bases agree with TRBD2. V lost 3 bases to trimming and J lost 1 base; unmatched junction nucleotides: 3. This CDR3 spans 14 amino acids. Per the germline V gene, CDR1 is LGHDT and CDR2 is YNNKEL (reference sequence). This CDR3 reads CASSHRGESYEQYF. The CDR3 nucleotides read TGTGCCAGCAGCCACCGGGGGGAATCCTACGAGCAGTACTTC.

This clonotype was seen a handful of times. CDR3 coding DNA: TGTGCCACCAGTGCCAGCGGGGGCACAGATACGCAGTATTTT. As protein: CATSASGGTDTQYF. The chain uses TRBV24-1 and TRBJ2-3, with 7 positions matching TRBD2. The V gene end was trimmed by 5 bases and the J gene end by 1 base; junction bases not matched to a gene: 2. The V gene's germline CDR1 is KGHDR and CDR2 SFDVKD. The CDR3 is 14 amino acids.

CDR3 loop: CASRGQGYGYTF. CDR3 nucleotides: TGTGCCAGTCGGGGACAGGGATATGGCTACACCTTC. The chain has TRBV19 and TRBJ1-2, with 9 bases matching TRBD1. Unmatched junction bases numbered 3, after V lost 8 bases and J lost 5 bases. The CDR3 is made up of 12 amino acids. The V gene's germline CDR1 is LNHDA and CDR2 SQIVND (reference sequence).

The chain carries TRBV18 and TRBJ2-1, with D hard to call. V lost 4 bases, J lost 10 bases, and 14 bases lay in between. This CDR3 is built from 13 residues. Per germline, CDR1 KGHSH and CDR2 LQKENI. The CDR3 sequence is CASSQPGRGEQFF. The CDR3 DNA sequence: TGTGCCAGCTCACAACCTGGCCGCGGCGAGCAGTTCTTC.

V and J are TRBV6-2 or TRBV6-3 and TRBJ2-2; 9 bases are a match to TRBD1. Per germline, CDR1 MNHEY and CDR2 SVGEGT. Trimming at V came to 7 bases and at J to 5 bases, leaving 8 bases not matched to a gene. The CDR3 totals 15 residues. The CDR3 protein is CASNRDRVLTGELFF. CDR3 bases: TGTGCCAGCAACCGGGACAGGGTCCTTACCGGGGAGCTGTTTTTT.

This clonotype was seen repeatedly, ten times or more. V usage is TRBV5-1 and J usage is TRBJ1-1; no reliable D call. The CDR3 totals 13 residues. CDR1 and CDR2 (germline): SGHRS, YFSETQ. Trimming took off 4 bases at V and 4 bases at J, with 11 bases between the two ends. The CDR3 sequence is CASSSLGSTEAFF. The CDR3 nucleotides read TGCGCCAGCAGCAGCTTAGGAAGCACTGAAGCTTTCTTT.

The chain combines TRBV19 with TRBJ1-5; the match to TRBD1 covers 9 bases. CDR1 and CDR2 (germline): LNHDA, SQIVND (reference sequence). The CDR3 is made up of 19 amino acids. V shed 3 bases and J 7 bases; nucleotides not matched to a gene: 19. The CDR3 region is CASSILGYTGTGLEQPQHF. The CDR3 DNA reads TGTGCCAGTAGTATCCTAGGATACACCGGGACAGGGCTGGAACAGCCCCAGCATTTT.

The table lists this clonotype with a few counts. J is TRBJ1-6 and V is TRBV5-4, with TRBD1 matching over 7 bases. In germline, CDR1 is SGHNT, CDR2 YYREEE (reference sequence). The junction had 11 bases not matched to a gene; V was cut back by 4 bases and J by 7 bases. The CDR3 has 16 amino acids. CDR3 region: CASSLGGTEINSPLHF. The CDR3 nucleotides are TGTGCCAGCAGCCTCGGTGGGACAGAAATAAATTCACCCCTCCACTTT.

This clonotype was observed a handful of times. The chain carries TRBV29-1 and TRBJ2-1; D is possibly TRBD1 or TRBD2 (6 bases each). V gave up 6 bases and J gave up 7 bases, with 19 bases separating them. CDR1 and CDR2 from the germline V gene are SQVTM and ANQGSEA. The CDR3 contains 14 residues. This chain's CDR3 is CSVDYKGGGNEQFF. In DNA form, the CDR3 reads TGCAGCGTGGATTACAAGGGGGGTGGGAATGAGCAGTTCTTC.

The gene calls are TRBV11-2 and TRBJ2-3; no firm D call. There are 14 residues in the CDR3. CDR1 is SGHAT and CDR2 is FQNNGV in the germline V gene. Deletions cut 5 bases from V and 2 bases from J, with 11 bases between. The CDR3 loop is CASSKSSLTDTQYF. Here the CDR3 DNA reads TGTGCCAGCAGCAAGAGCAGTCTCACAGATACGCAGTATTTT.

The chain combines TRBV4-2 with TRBJ2-1; 11 bases fit TRBD2. J lost 0 bases, V lost 6 bases, and 7 bases had no gene match. The CDR3 totals 17 residues. Germline CDR1 is LGHNA and CDR2 is YNFKEQ. CDR3 sequence: CASSPIAGGTSYNEQFF. CDR3 in DNA: TGTGCCAGCAGTCCTATAGCGGGGGGGACCTCCTACAATGAGCAGTTCTTC.

The chain carries TRBV20-1 and TRBJ1-2; D ambiguous. Trimming cost V 6 bases and J 2 bases, with 13 bases left between them. Germline V gene data show CDR1 as DFQATT and CDR2 as SNEGSKA (reference sequence). CDR3 length: 13 residues. CDR3 sequence reads: CSARRETNYGYTF. The CDR3, as DNA: TGCAGTGCCCGACGGGAGACAAACTATGGCTACACCTTC.

Details on this clonotype: At one end, the junction sequence differs from germline, possibly due to a read error. The chain has TRBV19 and TRBJ2-7; D is uncertain. The CDR3 length is 12 residues. Germline V CDR1 and CDR2: LNHDA, SQIVND (reference sequence). The CDR3 region is CASSDISYKQYF. Here the CDR3 DNA reads TGTGCCAGTAGCGACATCTCCTACAAGCAGTACTTC.

The genes are TRBV29-1 and TRBJ1-1; 8 bases are a match to TRBD1. With 7 bases clipped from V and 0 bases from J, the junction kept 7 bases outside the gene matches. The CDR3 loop spans 14 amino acids. CDR1 is SQVTM, CDR2 ANQGSEA, per germline. In DNA form, the CDR3 reads TGCAGCGCCGCAGGGGGCAGGGTGAACACTGAAGCTTTCTTT. Its translation is CSAAGGRVNTEAFF. The full variable domain, in which reference TRBV29-1 and TRBJ1-1 provide the parts outside the CDR3, is SAVISQKPSRDICQRGTSLTIQCQVDSQVTMMFWYRQQPGQSLTLIATANQGSEATYESGFVIDKFPISRPNLTFSTLTVSNMSPEDSSIYLCSAAGGRVNTEAFFGQGTRLTVV.

As DNA, the CDR3 is TGTGCCAGCAACCTACGCGACAGGGTGGACGACTACACCTTC. This encodes CASNLRDRVDDYTF. V is TRBV11-1 and J is TRBJ1-2, with TRBD1 identical over 7 bases. V lost 7 bases, J lost 10 bases, and 15 bases stayed unmatched. Germline lookup yields CDR1 SGHAT and CDR2 FQDESV (reference sequence). This CDR3 has 14 amino acids.

This clonotype has only a few counts. The V gene is TRBV6-5, the J gene TRBJ2-2, with 8 bases identical to TRBD2. From germline, CDR1 is MNHEY and CDR2 SVGAGI. The CDR3 length is 14 residues. The V and J ends lost 8 bases and 0 bases, in that order; junction bases with no gene match: 2. CDR3 DNA: TGTGCCAGCCTTAGCGGGACGAACACCGGGGAGCTGTTTTTT. Residues: CASLSGTNTGELFF.

The chain recombines TRBV7-9 with TRBJ2-1, with 7 positions matching TRBD2. With 4 bases clipped from V and 5 bases from J, the junction kept 8 bases outside the gene matches. This CDR3 region has 15 residues. The germline CDR1 and CDR2 sequences are SEHNR and FQNEAQ (reference sequence). The CDR3 sequence is CASSWTSGANNEQFF. CDR3 DNA sequence: TGTGCCAGCAGCTGGACCAGCGGGGCCAACAATGAGCAGTTCTTC.

This clonotype has a handful of counts. The chain couples TRBV20-1 to TRBJ2-3; D gene unclear. With 0 bases removed from V and 4 bases from J, the gap between germline ends came to 11 bases. The CDR3 covers 14 residues. From germline, CDR1 is DFQATT and CDR2 SNEGSKA (reference sequence). The CDR3 DNA reads TGCAGTGCTAGAGATCCCGGAACGTCAGATACGCAGTATTTT. Translated, it gives CSARDPGTSDTQYF.

The chain recombines TRBV29-1 with TRBJ2-3, with 12 bases matching TRBD1. The CDR3 totals 16 residues. Germline assignment: CDR1 SQVTM and CDR2 ANQGSEA. The junction had 6 bases not matched to a gene; V was cut back by 2 bases and J by 3 bases. The CDR3: CSVEPPGQGATDTQYF. CDR3 nucleotides: TGCAGCGTTGAACCACCGGGACAGGGGGCAACAGATACGCAGTATTTT.

The chain uses TRBV19 and TRBJ2-1; tentatively, D is TRBD1 (5 bases). V lost 3 bases, J lost 4 bases, and 13 bases lay in between. The CDR3 consists of 15 residues. Germline V CDR1 and CDR2: LNHDA, SQIVND (reference sequence). CDR3 residues: CASSMHQGRYNEQFF. The CDR3 bases are TGTGCCAGTAGTATGCACCAGGGAAGGTACAATGAGCAGTTCTTC. Together with reference TRBV19 and TRBJ2-1, the CDR3 gives the full variable domain: DGGITQSPKYLFRKEGQNVTLSCEQNLNHDAMYWYRQDPGQGLRLIYYSQIVNDFQKGDIAEGYSVSREKKESFPLTVTSAQKNPTAFYLCASSMHQGRYNEQFFGPGTRLTVL.

This chain links TRBV18 with TRBJ1-5, with TRBD1 matching 8 bases. Per the germline V gene, CDR1 is KGHSH and CDR2 is LQKENI. The CDR3 is made up of 14 amino acids. With V trimmed by 3 bases and J by 7 bases, 5 bases remained unmatched. The CDR3 is CASSPGQGGQPQHF. The CDR3 nucleotides read TGTGCCAGCTCACCCGGACAGGGAGGACAGCCCCAGCATTTT.

This clonotype occurred a few times. This chain connects TRBV5-1 to TRBJ2-2; TRBD2 might be the D (5 bases). V was clipped by 6 bases and J by 4 bases, with 16 bases between them. Germline assignment: CDR1 SGHRS and CDR2 YFSETQ. The CDR3 sequence is 15 residues long. DNA of the CDR3: TGCGCCAGCAATCCGGGGAGAGTAATCACCGGGGAGCTGTTTTTT. Amino acid sequence: CASNPGRVITGELFF.

This clonotype occurred many times. The chain uses TRBV25-1 and TRBJ2-2; D gene unclear. V was clipped by 3 bases and J by 9 bases, with 8 bases between them. CDR3 length: 12 residues. The V gene's germline CDR1 is MGHDK and CDR2 SYGVNS. In nucleotides, the CDR3 is TGTGCCAGCAGTGACAAGGGCCGGGAGCTGTTTTTT. It specifies CASSDKGRELFF.

In regard to this clonotype: It may be a read error: a sequence one base away is much more abundant. The chain recombines TRBV27 with TRBJ1-1, with a tentative D call TRBD1 (5 bases). Trimming pared 6 bases from V and 3 bases from J, leaving 8 bases between. The CDR3 contains 12 residues. CDR1 MNHEY and CDR2 SMNVEV come from the germline V gene (reference sequence). The CDR3 loop reads CASSGGDTEAFF. CDR3 DNA sequence: TGTGCCAGCAGCGGGGGGGACACTGAAGCTTTCTTT.

The chain has TRBV12-3 or TRBV12-4 and TRBJ1-2, with D possibly TRBD1 on 6 matching bases. Between the trimmed V and J ends, which lost 5 bases and 8 bases, there was a span of 12 bases. This CDR3 region has 12 residues. The CDR3 nucleotides are TGTGCCAGCAGTCCACAGGGTTGGGGCTACACCTTC. Protein product: CASSPQGWGYTF.